This TCR beta chain was captured by sequencing in a study of blood T cell repertoires in COVID-19. The wider study: Italy, Spain and the United States were the sources of the convalescent and acute COVID-19 samples. In each case, the material was cDNA or gDNA derived from T cells, B-cell-depleted T cells, or PBMCs.

As originally analysed: Nucleated cell counts were estimated from reference gene primer amplification. TCRdb's table, derived via immunoSEQ multiplex PCR, lists solely in-frame clones and lacks some. V and J calls and clone size come straight from that table; D and trimming were deduced from the DNA. The sample records about 100,000 clones, about 90% being singletons. CDR3 size: 13 residues. Between the trimmed V and J ends, which lost 6 bases and 3 bases, there was a span of 12 bases. The germline V gene has CDR1 MDHEN and CDR2 SYDVKM. The receptor was isolated from a man aged 30-40 years in a cohort sampled during active COVID-19. The chain recombines TRBV28 with TRBJ2-7, with D possibly being TRBD1 (5 bases). Input material: peripheral blood. The CDR3: CASSNYQGYEQYF. The DNA for the CDR3 is TGTGCCAGCAGCAACTATCAGGGCTACGAGCAGTACTTC.